Detailed here is one T cell receptor beta chain. The data were produced by immunoSEQ multiplex PCR, yet TCRdb's version contains in-frame clones alone and is incomplete. The sample carries 350,000 or so clones, over 75% recorded once. This record comes from a study of blood T cell repertoires in COVID-19. Study-wide background: Samples came from the United States, Italy and Spain, spanning acute and convalescent COVID-19. T cells, B-cell-depleted T cells, or PBMCs supplied cDNA or gDNA.

The sequenced sample consisted of peripheral blood. This TCR derives from a woman younger than 45 with COVID-19, enrolled during active disease.

CDR3 loop: CAWSVPGDGTEAFF. The CDR3 DNA reads as TGTGCCTGGAGTGTACCAGGGGATGGCACTGAAGCTTTCTTT. The J gene is TRBJ1-1, the V gene TRBV30; a possible D gene is TRBD1 (6 bases). V was trimmed by 0 bases and J by 4 bases, leaving 12 bases between them. The CDR3 has 14 amino acids. Germline V CDR1 and CDR2: GTSNPN, SVGIG (reference sequence).